This TCR beta chain originates from a study of cytomegalovirus exposure and HLA in healthy donors. Points from the study as a whole: The classifier was said to identify cytomegalovirus status with high specificity and sensitivity. An analysis that came later showed most CMV-associated TCR beta chains appearing HLA-restricted.

As to this clone: The antigen is unknown.

In the PCR, 60 Vbeta and 13 Jbeta primers were used. TCRdb's table, derived via immunoSEQ multiplex PCR, lists solely in-frame clones and lacks some. The table includes about 200,000 clones, roughly 73% detected once. Germline-derived CDR1 and CDR2 are SGHRS and YFSETQ. The CDR3 spans 15 residues. V lost 5 bases, J lost 2 bases, and 8 bases stayed unmatched. This TCR came from a woman in her twenties or thirties in good health and CMV-seropositive. The source material was PBMCs. The chain is built from TRBV5-1 and TRBJ2-7, with TRBD2 identical over 9 bases. The CDR3 reads CASRRGREGTYEQYF. DNA for the CDR3: TGCGCCAGCAGACGGGGGCGGGAGGGAACCTACGAGCAGTACTTC.